This is a list of T cell receptor beta chains from one sample in a study of Ad26.COV2.S vaccination and SARS-CoV-2 variants. TCRdb keeps only in-frame clones here, not all; method: immunoSEQ multiplex PCR. This table holds about half a million clones, roughly nine tenths found once. The specimen comprised peripheral blood, sampled in a trial of Ad26.COV2.S vaccine versus placebo. The origin of the receptors is a person aged 18 to 59 who received the Ad26.COV2.S COVID-19 vaccine or a placebo. Each CDR3 is given with its conserved first and last residue. D genes are given only for firm matches. Only part of the rows carry a size: once, few, many, or a class if the clone is expanded.

J gene	clone size	V gene	D gene	CDR3 protein	CDR3 DNA
TRBJ2-7	-	TRBV2	-	CATAVGPNSYEQYF	TGTGCCACCGCAGTGGGACCAAATTCCTACGAGCAGTACTTC
TRBJ2-3	-	TRBV13	TRBD2	CASSPATAGTSSTDTQYF	TGTGCCAGCAGCCCCGCTACGGCCGGGACTAGCAGCACAGATACGCAGTATTTT
TRBJ2-2	-	TRBV4-1	TRBD2	CASSQPGGPGELFF	TGCGCCAGCAGCCAGCCGGGAGGGCCCGGGGAGCTGTTTTTT
TRBJ1-4	-	TRBV18	-	CASSLGRPKLFF	TGTGCCAGCTCACTGGGGCGTCCGAAACTGTTTTTT
TRBJ1-3	-	TRBV3-1/TRBV3-2	TRBD1	CASSRDREAGNTIYF	TGTGCCAGCAGTCGGGACAGGGAAGCTGGAAACACCATATATTTT
TRBJ1-1	-	TRBV5-1	TRBD1	CASSWGTGITEAFF	TGCGCCAGCAGCTGGGGGACAGGGATTACTGAAGCTTTCTTT
TRBJ1-2	-	TRBV5-6	-	CASNGKDYGYTF	TGTGCCAGCAACGGTAAAGACTATGGCTACACCTTC
TRBJ1-2	-	TRBV6-2/TRBV6-3	-	CASSQGGFYGYTF	TGTGCCAGCAGCCAAGGGGGATTCTATGGCTACACCTTC
TRBJ1-1	-	TRBV19	-	CASSIRSTRQSSEAFF	TGTGCCAGTAGTATACGGTCGACCCGACAGTCCTCTGAAGCTTTCTTT
TRBJ2-1	-	TRBV6-5	-	CASSYTLETPAEQFF	TGTGCCAGCAGTTACACACTCGAAACGCCGGCGGAGCAGTTCTTC
TRBJ2-7	once	TRBV4-1	-	CASSQDRHVAGNYEQYF	TGCGCCAGCAGCCAAGATCGGCACGTGGCGGGCAACTACGAGCAGTACTTC